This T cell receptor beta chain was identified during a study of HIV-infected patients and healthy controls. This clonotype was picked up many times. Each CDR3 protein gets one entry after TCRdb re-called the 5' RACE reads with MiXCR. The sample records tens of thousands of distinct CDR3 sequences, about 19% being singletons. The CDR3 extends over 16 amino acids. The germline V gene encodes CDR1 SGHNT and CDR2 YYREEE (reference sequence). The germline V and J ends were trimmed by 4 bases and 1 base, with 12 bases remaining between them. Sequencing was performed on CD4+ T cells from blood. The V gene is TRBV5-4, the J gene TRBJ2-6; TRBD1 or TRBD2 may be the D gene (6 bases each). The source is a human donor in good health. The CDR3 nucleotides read TGTGCCAGCAGCCTGGAAGGGGGGTCTGGGGCCAACGTCCTGACTTTC. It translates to CASSLEGGSGANVLTF.